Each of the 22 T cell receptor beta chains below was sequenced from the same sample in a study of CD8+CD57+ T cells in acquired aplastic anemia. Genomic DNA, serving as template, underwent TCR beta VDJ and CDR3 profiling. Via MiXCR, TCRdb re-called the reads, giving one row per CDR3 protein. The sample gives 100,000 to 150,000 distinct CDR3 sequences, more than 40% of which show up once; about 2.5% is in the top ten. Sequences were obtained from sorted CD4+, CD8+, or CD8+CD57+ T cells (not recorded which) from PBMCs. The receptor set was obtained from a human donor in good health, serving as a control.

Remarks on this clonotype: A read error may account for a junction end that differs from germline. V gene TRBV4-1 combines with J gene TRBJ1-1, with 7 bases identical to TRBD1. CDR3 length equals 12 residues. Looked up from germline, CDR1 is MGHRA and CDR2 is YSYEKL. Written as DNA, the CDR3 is TGCGCGGTTCAGGGGGTCAGAACGAAAGCCTTCTTT. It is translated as CAVQGVRTKAFF.

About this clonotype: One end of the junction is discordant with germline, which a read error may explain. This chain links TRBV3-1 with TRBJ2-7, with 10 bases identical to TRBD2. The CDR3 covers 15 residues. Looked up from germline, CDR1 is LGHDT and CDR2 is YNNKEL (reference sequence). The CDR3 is CARSPGTSVGSEQYF. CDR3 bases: TGCGCCCGCAGCCCGGGGACTAGCGTAGGGAGCGAGCAGTACTTC.

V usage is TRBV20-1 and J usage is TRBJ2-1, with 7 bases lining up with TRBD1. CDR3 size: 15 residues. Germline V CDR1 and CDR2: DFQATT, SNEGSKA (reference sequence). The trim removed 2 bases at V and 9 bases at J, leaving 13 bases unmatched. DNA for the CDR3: TGCAGTGCTAGAATTGGAGACAGGGACGTCGGTGAGCAGTTCTTC. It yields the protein CSARIGDRDVGEQFF.

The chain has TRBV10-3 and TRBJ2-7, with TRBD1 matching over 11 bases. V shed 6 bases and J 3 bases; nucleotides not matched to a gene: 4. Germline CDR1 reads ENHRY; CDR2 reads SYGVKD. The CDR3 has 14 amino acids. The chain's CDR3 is CAIRGTGGHYEQYF. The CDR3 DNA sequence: TGTGCCATCAGGGGGACAGGGGGGCACTACGAGCAGTACTTC.

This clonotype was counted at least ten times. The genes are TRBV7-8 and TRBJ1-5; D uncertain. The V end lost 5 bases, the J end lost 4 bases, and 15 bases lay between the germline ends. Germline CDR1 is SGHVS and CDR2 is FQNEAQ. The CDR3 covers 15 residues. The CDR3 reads CASSQIPGRNQPQHF. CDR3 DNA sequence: TGTGCCAGCAGCCAAATACCCGGACGGAATCAGCCCCAGCATTTT.

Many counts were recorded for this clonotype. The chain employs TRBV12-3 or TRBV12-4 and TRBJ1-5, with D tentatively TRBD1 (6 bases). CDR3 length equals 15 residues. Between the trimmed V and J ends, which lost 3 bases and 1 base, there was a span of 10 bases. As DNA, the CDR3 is TGTGCCAGCAGTTTCGGGGGCAGCAGCAATCAGCCCCAGCATTTT. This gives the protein CASSFGGSSNQPQHF.

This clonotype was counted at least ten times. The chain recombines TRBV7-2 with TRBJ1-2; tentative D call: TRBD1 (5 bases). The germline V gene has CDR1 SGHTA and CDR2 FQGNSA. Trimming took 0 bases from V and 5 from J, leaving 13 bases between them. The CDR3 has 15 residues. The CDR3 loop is CASSLAGPGGYGYTF. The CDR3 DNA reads TGTGCCAGCAGCTTAGCCGGGCCCGGGGGGTATGGCTACACCTTC. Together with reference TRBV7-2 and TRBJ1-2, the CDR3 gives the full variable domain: GAGVSQSPSNKVTEKGKDVELRCDPISGHTALYWYRQSLGQGLEFLIYFQGNSAPDKSGLPSDRFSAERTGGSVSTLTIQRTQQEDSAVYLCASSLAGPGGYGYTFGSGTRLTVV.

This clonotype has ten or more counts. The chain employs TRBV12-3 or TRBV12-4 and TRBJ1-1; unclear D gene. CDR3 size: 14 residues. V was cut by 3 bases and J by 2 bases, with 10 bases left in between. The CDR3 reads CASSFQEYNTEAFF. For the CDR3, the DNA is TGTGCCAGCAGTTTTCAGGAATACAACACTGAAGCTTTCTTT.

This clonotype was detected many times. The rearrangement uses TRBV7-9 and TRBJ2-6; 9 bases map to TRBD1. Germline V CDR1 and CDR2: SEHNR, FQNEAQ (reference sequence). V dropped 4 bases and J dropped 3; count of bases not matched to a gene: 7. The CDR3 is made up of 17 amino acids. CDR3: CASSSQGATRGANVLTF. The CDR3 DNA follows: TGTGCCAGCAGCTCACAGGGGGCGACTCGTGGGGCCAACGTCCTGACTTTC.

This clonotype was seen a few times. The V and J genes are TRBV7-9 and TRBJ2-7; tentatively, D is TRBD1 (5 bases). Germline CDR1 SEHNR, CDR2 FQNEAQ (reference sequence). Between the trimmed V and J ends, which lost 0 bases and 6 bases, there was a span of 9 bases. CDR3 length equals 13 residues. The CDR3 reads CASSLAGRAEQYF. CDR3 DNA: TGTGCCAGCAGCTTAGCGGGCAGGGCCGAGCAGTACTTC.

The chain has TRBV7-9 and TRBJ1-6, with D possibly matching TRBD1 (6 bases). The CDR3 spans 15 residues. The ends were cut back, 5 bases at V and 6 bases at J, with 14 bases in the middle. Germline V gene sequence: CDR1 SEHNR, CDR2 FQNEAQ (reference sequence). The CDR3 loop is CASSHGQITNSPLHF. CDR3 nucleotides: TGTGCCAGCAGCCACGGACAGATTACTAATTCACCCCTCCACTTT.

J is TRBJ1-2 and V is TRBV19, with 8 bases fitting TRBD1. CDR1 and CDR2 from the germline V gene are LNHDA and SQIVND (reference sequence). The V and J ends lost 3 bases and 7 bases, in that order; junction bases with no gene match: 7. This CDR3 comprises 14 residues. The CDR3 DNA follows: TGTGCCAGTAGTATTGGACAGGGTTTTGGTGGCTACACCTTC. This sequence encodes CASSIGQGFGGYTF. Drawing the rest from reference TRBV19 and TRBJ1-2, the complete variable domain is DGGITQSPKYLFRKEGQNVTLSCEQNLNHDAMYWYRQDPGQGLRLIYYSQIVNDFQKGDIAEGYSVSREKKESFPLTVTSAQKNPTAFYLCASSIGQGFGGYTFGSGTRLTVV.

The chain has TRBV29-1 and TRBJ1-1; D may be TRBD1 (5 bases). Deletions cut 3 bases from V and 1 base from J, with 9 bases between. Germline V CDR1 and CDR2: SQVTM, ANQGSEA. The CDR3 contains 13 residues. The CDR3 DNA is TGCAGCGTTGAGGGGGGACCGAACACTGAAGCTTTCTTT. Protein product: CSVEGGPNTEAFF.

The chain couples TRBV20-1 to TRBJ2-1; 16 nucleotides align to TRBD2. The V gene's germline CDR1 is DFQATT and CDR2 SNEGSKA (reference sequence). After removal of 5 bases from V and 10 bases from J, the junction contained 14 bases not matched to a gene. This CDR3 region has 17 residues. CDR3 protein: CSAYTGTSGGAGGEQFF. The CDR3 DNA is TGCAGTGCTTATACCGGGACTAGCGGGGGGGCAGGAGGAGAGCAGTTCTTC.

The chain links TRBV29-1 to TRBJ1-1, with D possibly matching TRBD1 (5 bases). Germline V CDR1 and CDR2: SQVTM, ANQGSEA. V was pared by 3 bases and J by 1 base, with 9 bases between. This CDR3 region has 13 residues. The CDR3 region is CSVERGENTEAFF. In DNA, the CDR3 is TGCAGCGTTGAGCGGGGGGAGAACACTGAAGCTTTCTTT. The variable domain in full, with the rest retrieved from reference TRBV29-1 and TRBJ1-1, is SAVISQKPSRDICQRGTSLTIQCQVDSQVTMMFWYRQQPGQSLTLIATANQGSEATYESGFVIDKFPISRPNLTFSTLTVSNMSPEDSSIYLCSVERGENTEAFFGQGTRLTVV.

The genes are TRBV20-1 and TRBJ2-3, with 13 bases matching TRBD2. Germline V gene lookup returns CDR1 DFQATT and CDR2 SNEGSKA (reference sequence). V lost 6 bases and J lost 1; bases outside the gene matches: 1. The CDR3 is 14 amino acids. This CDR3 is CSAGLAGGTDTQYF. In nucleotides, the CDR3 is TGCAGTGCCGGACTAGCGGGGGGCACAGATACGCAGTATTTT.

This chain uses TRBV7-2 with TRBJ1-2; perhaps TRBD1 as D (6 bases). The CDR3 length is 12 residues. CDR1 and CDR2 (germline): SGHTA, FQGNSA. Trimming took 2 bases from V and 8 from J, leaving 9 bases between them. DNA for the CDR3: TGTGCCAGCAGCTTATACAGGGACGGCTACACCTTC. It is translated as CASSLYRDGYTF.

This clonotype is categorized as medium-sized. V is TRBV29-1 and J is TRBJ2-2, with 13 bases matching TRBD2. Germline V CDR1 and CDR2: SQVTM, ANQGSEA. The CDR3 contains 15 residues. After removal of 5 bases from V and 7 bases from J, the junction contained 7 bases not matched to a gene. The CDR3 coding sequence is TGCAGCGTTCAACTAGCGGGGGGGTATGGCGGGGAGCTGTTTTTT. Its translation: CSVQLAGGYGGELFF.

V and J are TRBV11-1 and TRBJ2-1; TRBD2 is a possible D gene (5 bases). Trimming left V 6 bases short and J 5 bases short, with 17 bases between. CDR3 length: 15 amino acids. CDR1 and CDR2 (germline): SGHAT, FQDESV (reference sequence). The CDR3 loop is CASSSPSNTNNEQFF. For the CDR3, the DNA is TGTGCCAGCAGTTCCCCTAGCAATACAAACAATGAGCAGTTCTTC.

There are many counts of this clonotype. In nucleotides, the CDR3 is TGTGCCAGCAGCTTGGAGGTGGGACGGCCCTCCTACGAGCAGTACTTC. It encodes CASSLEVGRPSYEQYF. The J gene is TRBJ2-7, the V gene TRBV5-4, with D tentatively TRBD1 or TRBD2 (5 bases each). Germline CDR1 reads SGHNT; CDR2 reads YYREEE (reference sequence). V lost 0 bases to trimming and J lost 0 bases, with 13 bases between them. CDR3 size: 16 residues. Variable domain in full (rest from reference TRBV5-4 and TRBJ2-7): ETGVTQSPTHLIKTRGQQVTLRCSSQSGHNTVSWYQQALGQGPQFIFQYYREEENGRGNFPPRFSGLQFPNYSSELNVNALELDDSALYLCASSLEVGRPSYEQYFGPGTRLTVT.

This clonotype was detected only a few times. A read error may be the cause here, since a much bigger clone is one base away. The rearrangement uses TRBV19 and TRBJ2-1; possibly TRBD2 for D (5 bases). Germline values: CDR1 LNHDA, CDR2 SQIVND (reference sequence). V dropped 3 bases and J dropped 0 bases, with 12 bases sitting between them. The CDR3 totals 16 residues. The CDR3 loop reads CASSMSGLGSYNEQFF. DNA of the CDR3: TGTGCCAGTAGTATGTCGGGGTTGGGCTCCTACAATGAGCAGTTCTTC.

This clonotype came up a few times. The CDR3 sequence is CATSAGTFYGYTF. DNA of the CDR3: TGTGCCACCAGTGCGGGCACCTTCTATGGCTACACCTTC. The J gene is TRBJ1-2, the V gene TRBV24-1; D unclear. The CDR3 has 13 residues. The V end lost 5 bases, the J end lost 4 bases, and 10 bases lay between the germline ends. In germline, CDR1 is KGHDR, CDR2 SFDVKD.